The T cell receptor (beta chain) under discussion was sequenced for a study of PD-1 blockade in classical Hodgkin lymphoma. Findings and limits, study-wide: A reduction in baseline TCR diversity was reportedly seen in newly diagnosed patients relative to healthy donors. CD4+ TCR diversity climbed significantly by C4D1, unlike CD8+ TCR diversity. Newly diagnosed and completely responding patients shared comparable baseline diversity.

This clone has more than one count but fewer than ten. Antigen unknown. Time point specified: cycle 4 day 1 (C4D1), after less than seven weeks of nivolumab. Each patient experienced a relapse that followed autologous stem cell transplantation, and brentuximab vedotin exposure varied. The CDR3 extends over 14 amino acids. The V gene lost 5 bases and the J gene lost 1 base, with 12 bases spanning the gap. Germline V CDR1 and CDR2: LNHDA, SQIVND (reference sequence). TCRdb's copy holds only in-frame clones and misses some; the assay was immunoSEQ multiplex PCR. Of over 25,000 clones in the sample, about two thirds were seen once.

The starting material was peripheral blood mononuclear cells (PBMCs), obtained before the fourth cycle of nivolumab. The chain links TRBV19 to TRBJ2-7; no reliable D call. The TCR was taken from a human donor with classical Hodgkin lymphoma. The CDR3, as DNA: TGTGCCAGTAGTCCCCGAGACCGATCCTACGAGCAGTACTTC. This gives the protein CASSPRDRSYEQYF.